This TCR beta chain appears in the sequencing data of a study of CD8 T cells in Susac syndrome. Reverse transcription of roughly 0.45 to 1 ug RNA was carried out with random hexamers. TCRdb redid the calling of the immunoSEQ multiplex PCR reads with MiXCR, one entry per CDR3 protein. The sample has a few hundred thousand distinct CDR3 sequences; 95% are singletons. V shed 4 bases and J shed 6 bases, with 16 bases lying between them. The CDR3 has 13 residues. Germline CDR1 and CDR2: GTSNPN and SVGIG (reference sequence). Negative isolation yielded CD8+ and CD4+ T cells; FACS enriched TEMRA cells. The gene calls are TRBV30 and TRBJ2-7; D ambiguous. The source of this sequence is a human donor with multiple sclerosis. Sequenced material: CD4+ T cells from PBMCs. CDR3 DNA sequence: TGTGCCTGGACAGGCTCCCTTCTGGGCGAGCAGTACTTC. It is translated as CAWTGSLLGEQYF.